The clone carrying this T cell receptor (beta chain) was seen more than once but under ten times. Its antigen is not known. The data are from a study of beta chain features in type 1 diabetes. Study as a whole: Cell yields, gender and age were comparable in patients and healthy donors. Findings and caveats of the study: A moderate, significant TCRB CDR3 shortening appeared in type 1 diabetes across four CD4+ subsets.

This CDR3 has 15 residues. The V gene's germline CDR1 is MNHNY and CDR2 SVGAGI (reference sequence). J was trimmed by 3 bases and V by 4 bases; bases with no gene match: 6. Of the isolated RNA, all was reverse transcribed, and so the sequenced material was expressed TCRB transcripts. Clones were read by immunoSEQ multiplex PCR, and TCRdb kept only the in-frame ones, dropping some. The sample yields about 25,000 clones, 68% seen once. This sequence originates from a woman between 40 and 55 years old with type 1 diabetes. Sequenced sample: stem cell memory CD4+ T cells from blood. The rearrangement uses TRBV6-6 and TRBJ2-7, with 10 nucleotides matching TRBD2. As DNA, the CDR3 is TGTGCCAGCAGTTCAACTAGCGGGGCCGTCTACGAGCAGTACTTC. It encodes CASSSTSGAVYEQYF.